This T cell receptor beta chain was sequenced during a study of coeliac disease. About the study: The study queried TRBV7-2 bias without high-resolution HLA data.

This CDR3 contains 15 residues. Trimming removed 6 bases from V and 7 bases from J; junction bases left unmatched: 10. CDR1 is MNHNS, CDR2 SASEGT, per germline. Sequenced by immunoSEQ multiplex PCR; TCRdb stores in-frame clones only, minus some. The top ten clones hold about 20% of a sample with several thousand clones, roughly 60% of them seen once. The chain couples TRBV6-1 to TRBJ1-1; 11 positions agree with TRBD1. This sequence originates from a man aged 55-75 years with celiac disease on a gluten-free diet. Sequenced material: lymphocytes from the gut lamina propria. The CDR3 region is CASSSRTGGIHEAFF. The CDR3 region has the DNA TGTGCCAGCAGCTCGAGGACAGGGGGCATTCATGAAGCTTTCTTT.